Each of the 6 T cell receptor beta chains below was sequenced from the same sample in a study of T cell responses to AZD1222 COVID-19 vaccine. Clones were read by immunoSEQ multiplex PCR, and TCRdb kept only the in-frame ones, dropping some. The data hold roughly 77,000 clones, with about nine tenths observed a single time. The source was peripheral blood, collected 28 days after the second AZD1222 dose. The receptors originated from an adult who received the AZD1222 COVID-19 vaccine.

This CDR3 is CASRRTGGANVLTF. DNA for the CDR3: TGTGCCAGCAGGCGGACAGGTGGGGCCAACGTCCTGACTTTC. This chain connects TRBV2 to TRBJ2-6, with 7 bases lining up with TRBD1. J lost 3 bases, V lost 6 bases, and 2 bases had no gene match. Germline CDR1 is SNHLY and CDR2 is FYNNEI. CDR3 size: 14 residues. The full variable domain, in which reference TRBV2 and TRBJ2-6 provide the parts outside the CDR3, is EPEVTQTPSHQVTQMGQEVILRCVPISNHLYFYWYRQILGQKVEFLVSFYNNEISEKSEIFDDQFSVERPDGSNFTLKIRSTKLEDSAMYFCASRRTGGANVLTFGAGSRLTVL.

J is TRBJ2-3 and V is TRBV5-1, with 9 bases matching TRBD1. CDR1 is SGHRS, CDR2 YFSETQ, per germline. J lost 5 bases, V lost 4 bases, and 5 bases had no gene match. The CDR3 covers 14 residues. CDR3 protein: CASSVQGAEDTQYF. The CDR3 nucleotides are TGCGCCAGCAGCGTACAGGGGGCTGAAGATACGCAGTATTTT.

This clone was seen only once. CDR3 loop: CASSLGTAHNQPQHF. DNA for the CDR3: TGTGCCAGCAGCTTGGGGACAGCCCATAATCAGCCCCAGCATTTT. The chain links TRBV5-6 to TRBJ1-5; D possibly corresponds to TRBD1 (6 bases). Trimming took off 0 bases at V and 4 bases at J, with 11 bases between the two ends. The CDR3 is made up of 15 amino acids. Germline lookup yields CDR1 SGHDT and CDR2 YYEEEE. The entire variable domain, with the rest obtained from reference TRBV5-6 and TRBJ1-5, is as follows: DAGVTQSPTHLIKTRGQQVTLRCSPKSGHDTVSWYQQALGQGPQFIFQYYEEEERQRGNFPDRFSGHQFPNYSSELNVNALLLGDSALYLCASSLGTAHNQPQHFGDGTRLSIL.

The rearrangement joins TRBV7-9 to TRBJ1-1; D perhaps matches TRBD1 (6 bases). This CDR3 is built from 13 residues. V was clipped by 3 bases and J by 5 bases, with 10 bases between them. CDR1 is SEHNR, CDR2 FQNEAQ, per germline (reference sequence). CDR3 sequence (DNA): TGTGCCAGCAGCTTTACAGGGCCGACTGAAGCTTTCTTT. It specifies CASSFTGPTEAFF.

The CDR3 DNA reads as TGTGCCTGGGGGACAGGGAATAGCAATCAGCCCCAGCATTTT. Translated, it gives CAWGTGNSNQPQHF. The chain carries TRBV30 and TRBJ1-5, with TRBD1 matching 9 bases. With V trimmed by 5 bases and J by 0 bases, 2 bases remained unmatched. Germline V CDR1 and CDR2: GTSNPN, SVGIG (reference sequence). The CDR3 has 14 amino acids. The variable domain in full, with the rest retrieved from reference TRBV30 and TRBJ1-5, is SQTIHQWPATLVQPVGSPLSLECTVEGTSNPNLYWYRQAAGRGLQLLFYSVGIGQISSEVPQNLSASRPQDRQFILSSKKLLLSDSGFYLCAWGTGNSNQPQHFGDGTRLSIL.

A note on this clone: Other nucleotide sequences in the sample specify the same CDR3. The V and J genes are TRBV7-9 and TRBJ1-1, with D unresolved. With 1 base removed from V and 1 base from J, the gap between germline ends came to 4 bases. Germline lookup yields CDR1 SEHNR and CDR2 FQNEAQ (reference sequence). The CDR3 covers 13 residues. The CDR3 DNA reads as TGTGCCAGCAGCTTAGGCCAGAACACTGAAGCTTTCTTT. Translated, it gives CASSLGQNTEAFF.